The 5 T cell receptor beta chains reported below all come from one sample, sequenced in a study of CD8+ T cells in alopecia areata (dated by TCRdb to the late 2010s). The time point label corresponds to: more than three weeks on oral tofacitinib. The treatment or condition label corresponds to: oral pan-JAK inhibitor, 5-10 mg twice daily. Preparation of the library involved the immunoSEQ multiplex PCR assay. For TCR sequencing, RNA was extracted from every sample and reverse transcribed into cDNA to serve as template. TCRdb took this table from immuneACCESS and kept in-frame rearrangements with V and J called. Such tables lack part of the clones; where checked against another copy, unresolved V genes explain under half of the gap, and the rest is unexplained. This sample is represented by 150,000 to 200,000 clones; just over 65% of them were singletons. Approximately 0.91% of the sample is in the top ten clones.

This specimen was CD4+ T cells sorted from blood, taken at week 4, from a patient treated with tofacitinib. These receptor sequences come from a human donor with alopecia areata.

This sequence joins TRBV4-3 and TRBJ2-1; D perhaps matches TRBD1 (6 bases). Germline CDR1 and CDR2: LGHNA and YSLEER. The CDR3 loop spans 16 amino acids. Trimming left V 4 bases short and J 6 bases short, with 19 bases between. CDR3 in amino acids: CASSRTDRLTTNEQFF. The CDR3 nucleotides are TGCGCCAGCAGCCGAACTGACAGGTTAACGACCAATGAGCAGTTCTTC.

In this sample, this clone turned up a few times. The chain joins TRBV5-1 to TRBJ2-5; D might be TRBD1 (5 bases). CDR1 SGHRS and CDR2 YFSETQ come from the germline V gene. The V end lost 0 bases, the J end lost 3 bases, and 9 bases lay between the germline ends. The CDR3 has 14 amino acids. The DNA for the CDR3 is TGCGCCAGCAGCTTGGAGGCCAGGGAAGAGACCCAGTACTTC. This encodes CASSLEAREETQYF.

V is TRBV29-1 and J is TRBJ2-5; either TRBD1 or TRBD2 may fit D (5 bases each). The V end lost 7 bases, the J end lost 11 bases, and 17 bases lay between the germline ends. Per germline, CDR1 SQVTM and CDR2 ANQGSEA. This CDR3 is built from 11 residues. This CDR3 reads CSAGVGREQYF. The CDR3 DNA is TGCAGCGCTGGAGTAGGCAGGGAGCAGTACTTC.

The rearrangement uses TRBV30 and TRBJ1-1; a possible D gene is TRBD1 (6 bases). The V end was cut by 3 bases, the J end by 4 bases, with 12 bases between. The CDR3 is made up of 13 amino acids. Looked up from germline, CDR1 is GTSNPN and CDR2 is SVGIG (reference sequence). The CDR3, as DNA: TGTGCCTGGAGGACACAGGGAGTCACTGAAGCTTTCTTT. It codes for CAWRTQGVTEAFF.

The V call is TRBV6-5, the J call TRBJ2-2, with TRBD1 as a possible D gene (5 bases). Germline V lookup: CDR1 MNHEY, CDR2 SVGAGI. Trimming stripped 7 bases from V and 4 bases from J, with 13 bases between. The CDR3 totals 14 residues. CDR3 loop: CASIPKGRTGELFF. Written as DNA, the CDR3 is TGTGCCAGCATTCCAAAGGGGCGCACCGGGGAGCTGTTTTTT.